These T cell receptor beta chains were read from a single sample in a study of siplizumab effects on memory and regulatory T cells. Measured with immunoSEQ multiplex PCR; TCRdb has only the in-frame clones, and not every one. The sample carries about 87,000 clones, 94% recorded once. Material: non-Treg CD4+ T cells sorted from blood. These TCRs come from a human donor in good health. Each CDR3 is given with its conserved first and last residue. The D gene is left open where the match is weak.

d_gene	j_gene	v_gene	CDR3aa
.	TRBJ1-5	TRBV19	CASSIGLRNQPQHF
.	TRBJ2-1	TRBV5-1	CASSRPRSSYNEQFF
.	TRBJ1-4	TRBV5-8	CASSSQGQTNEKLFF
.	TRBJ2-7	TRBV25-1	CASRGLYEQYF
.	TRBJ2-6	TRBV7-9	CASSLYRTSGANVLTF
.	TRBJ2-7	TRBV11-2	CASSRGRDEQYF
.	TRBJ2-6	TRBV7-3	CASSLTRGANVLTF
.	TRBJ1-1	TRBV6-1	CASSEWAGLTNTEAFF
.	TRBJ1-2	TRBV7-9	CASSLGAGNGYTF
.	TRBJ2-1	TRBV12-5	CASGPPGRGPNEQFF
.	TRBJ2-3	TRBV19	CASNGQSGTDTQYF
.	TRBJ2-1	TRBV23-1	CASNQGVSEQFF
TRBD1	TRBJ1-1	TRBV7-9	CASRQQGAGNTEAFF
.	TRBJ1-2	TRBV19	CASSIDPVLYGYTF
TRBD2	TRBJ2-2	TRBV7-8	CASSLVRLAGGNTGELFF
TRBD2	TRBJ2-7	TRBV5-8	CASSFTFSGGNPYEQYF
TRBD1	TRBJ1-2	TRBV28	CASSSVGDSWGGNYGYTF
TRBD2	TRBJ2-3	TRBV9	CASSVAGGLDTQYF
.	TRBJ2-7	TRBV10-3	CATRLTYEQYF
.	TRBJ2-3	TRBV10-1	CASSHGLATQYF
.	TRBJ2-7	TRBV6-1	CASRAPNEQYF
TRBD2	TRBJ2-3	TRBV11-2	CASSLGGLVVTDTQYF
.	TRBJ1-2	TRBV4-1	CASSPLGGSNYGYTF
TRBD2	TRBJ2-1	TRBV7-6	CASSLELAGTYNEQFF
TRBD1	TRBJ2-5	TRBV7-9	CASSLGGQGAGETQYF
TRBD1	TRBJ1-3	TRBV4-1	CASSQGRQGTYSGNTIYF
.	TRBJ1-5	TRBV4-1	CASSQSPPGRGNQPQHF
.	TRBJ2-5	TRBV7-3	CASSPLWFSGPYQETQYF
.	TRBJ1-5	TRBV30	CAWSGQFLNQPQHF
.	TRBJ1-3	TRBV5-1	CASSLEGSSGNTIYF
.	TRBJ1-2	TRBV7-2	CASSLDQGGYTF
.	TRBJ1-2	TRBV6-5	CASSAPGVDGYTF
TRBD1	TRBJ2-1	TRBV7-3	CASRLRQGDYNEQFF
.	TRBJ2-5	TRBV11-3	CASSLGVVGGGETQYF
.	TRBJ1-1	TRBV7-2	CASSLLGAFAEAFF